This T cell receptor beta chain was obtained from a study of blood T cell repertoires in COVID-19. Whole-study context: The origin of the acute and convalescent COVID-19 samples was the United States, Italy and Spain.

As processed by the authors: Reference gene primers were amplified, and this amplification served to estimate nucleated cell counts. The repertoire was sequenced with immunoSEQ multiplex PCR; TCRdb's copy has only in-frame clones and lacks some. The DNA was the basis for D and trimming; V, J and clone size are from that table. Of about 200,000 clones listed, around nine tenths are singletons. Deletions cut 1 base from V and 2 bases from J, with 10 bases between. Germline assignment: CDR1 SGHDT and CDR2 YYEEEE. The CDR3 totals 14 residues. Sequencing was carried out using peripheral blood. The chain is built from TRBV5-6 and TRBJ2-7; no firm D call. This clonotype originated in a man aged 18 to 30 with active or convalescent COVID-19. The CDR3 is CASSLYRAAYEQYF. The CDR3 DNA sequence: TGTGCCAGCAGCTTGTACAGAGCAGCCTACGAGCAGTACTTC.